This T cell receptor beta chain is from a study of shared clonotypes between healthy human individuals. CD45RO-negative, CCR7-positively selected cells formed the naive CD8 fraction, excluding terminally differentiated effector memory CD45RA+ cells. V lost 8 bases to trimming and J lost 1 base, with 5 bases between them. Looked up from germline, CDR1 is MDHEN and CDR2 is SYDVKM. The CDR3 is 11 amino acids. The protocol was immunoSEQ multiplex PCR, while the TCRdb copy is restricted to in-frame clones and leaves out a portion. The sample lists approximately 600,000 clones, approximately 95% occurring once. A word on this clone: Other DNA sequences in this sample translate to the same CDR3.

The chain couples TRBV28 to TRBJ1-1; D call uncertain. Sequencing input: naive CD8+ T cells sorted from blood. This clonotype was sampled from a woman aged 30 to 39 in good health. CDR3: CASSPNTEAFF. The CDR3 DNA reads TGTGCCAGCTCTCCGAACACTGAAGCTTTCTTT.